This entry lists 6 T cell receptor beta chains sequenced from one sample in a study of cytomegalovirus exposure and HLA in healthy donors. Sequencing was performed with immunoSEQ multiplex PCR; in TCRdb, only in-frame clones are kept and a portion is missing. Of approximately 170,000 clones listed, roughly 80% are singletons. Sequenced input: PBMCs. The receptors stem from a man aged 25 to 45 in good health and CMV-seropositive.

The V and J genes are TRBV29-1 and TRBJ1-5, with TRBD1 as a possible D gene (6 bases). V was clipped by 7 bases and J by 1 base, with 14 bases between them. The CDR3 has 14 amino acids. In germline, CDR1 is SQVTM, CDR2 ANQGSEA. The CDR3 DNA reads as TGCAGCGCCGGTTCGGGGGGCAGCAATCAGCCCCAGCATTTT. Translated: CSAGSGGSNQPQHF.

V usage is TRBV2 and J usage is TRBJ2-5, with D possibly TRBD2 on 6 matching bases. V was pared by 5 bases and J by 3 bases, with 13 bases between. CDR3 length: 14 amino acids. Germline CDR1 SNHLY, CDR2 FYNNEI. CDR3 residues: CASSISGREETQYF. As DNA, the CDR3 is TGTGCCAGCAGTATAAGCGGGCGGGAAGAGACCCAGTACTTC.

The rearrangement uses TRBV7-6 and TRBJ1-1; D is possibly TRBD1 (6 bases). CDR3 length: 16 amino acids. V was trimmed by 1 base and J by 0 bases, leaving 12 bases between them. Germline V gene lookup returns CDR1 SGHVS and CDR2 FNYEAQ. The DNA of the CDR3 is TGTGCCAGCAGCTTAGGGTACAGGGCACTGAACACTGAAGCTTTCTTT. It encodes CASSLGYRALNTEAFF.

The rearrangement joins TRBV18 to TRBJ2-1; 8 nucleotides agree with TRBD2. CDR1 and CDR2 (germline): KGHSH, LQKENI. The J segment lost 2 bases and the V segment lost 0 bases, leaving 3 bases of the junction unmatched. This CDR3 comprises 16 residues. CDR3: CASSPPIAGPYNEQFF. CDR3 DNA sequence: TGTGCCAGCTCACCACCTATAGCGGGACCCTACAATGAGCAGTTCTTC.

The V gene is TRBV6-1, the J gene TRBJ2-3, with 8 bases fitting TRBD2. The CDR3 has 11 residues. The V and J ends lost 6 bases and 11 bases, in that order; junction bases with no gene match: 4. Germline V gives CDR1 MNHNS, CDR2 SASEGT. CDR3 nucleotide sequence: TGTGCCAGCAGGGATAGCGGGATGCAGTATTTT. It encodes CASRDSGMQYF.

The V gene is TRBV6-5, the J gene TRBJ2-4; unclear D gene. This CDR3 is built from 15 residues. The V end lost 4 bases, the J end lost 3 bases, and 13 bases lay between the germline ends. CDR1 is MNHEY, CDR2 SVGAGI, per germline. The CDR3 loop reads CASSSYSGGKNIQYF. CDR3 coding DNA: TGTGCCAGCAGTTCCTACTCAGGTGGCAAAAACATTCAGTACTTC.